Sequencing of this TCR beta chain was carried out in a study of CD8 T cells in ankylosing spondylitis. Study-level results: Within ankylosing spondylitis blood, a TCR beta motif made up of several highly homologous variants appeared to be characteristic. Matched ankylosing spondylitis synovial fluid reportedly showed significant enrichment of disease-linked clones. In the blood and synovial fluid of reactive arthritis, some motif variants had been previously reported.

Remarks on this clonotype: Its antigen is not identified.

TCR beta libraries were made by quantitative 5'-RACE with molecular barcodes. TCRdb fed the 5' RACE reads into MiXCR, producing one record per CDR3 protein. The repertoire holds roughly 670,000 distinct CDR3 sequences, with around 20% as singletons. Specimen: blood, either unsorted or a sorted T cell fraction (not recorded which). The TCR originated in a male donor with ankylosing spondylitis.

Written as DNA, the CDR3 is TGCAGTGCTGAGGGCGGGGGCGTGGGCACAGATACGCAGTATTTT. Protein: CSAEGGGVGTDTQYF. The chain employs TRBV20-1 and TRBJ2-3, with D maybe TRBD2 (7 bases). CDR1 DFQATT and CDR2 SNEGSKA come from the germline V gene (reference sequence). Trimming cost V 5 bases and J 1 base, with 16 bases left between them. This CDR3 comprises 15 residues.